The 6 T cell receptor beta chains below all came from one sample that was sequenced in a study of cytomegalovirus exposure and HLA in healthy donors. Assay: immunoSEQ multiplex PCR; the TCRdb copy retains only in-frame clones and omits some. The table has some 87,000 clones, 90% to 97% seen once. Material: PBMCs. The receptors derive from a woman aged 18-29 years in good health and CMV-seronegative.

This sequence joins TRBV11-2 and TRBJ2-7, with 9 bases lining up with TRBD1. J gave up 3 bases and V 4 bases, and 4 bases lay outside the gene matches. The CDR3 extends over 14 amino acids. CDR1 is SGHAT, CDR2 FQNNGV, per germline. This CDR3 reads CASSSGTGNYEQYF. CDR3 DNA sequence: TGTGCCAGCAGCTCGGGGACAGGGAACTACGAGCAGTACTTC.

V usage is TRBV28 and J usage is TRBJ2-7; D gene ambiguous. This CDR3 has 24 residues. V was clipped by 3 bases and J by 3 bases, with 42 bases between them. CDR1 and CDR2 from the germline V gene are MDHEN and SYDVKM. The CDR3 bases are TGTGCCAGCAGTTTTGAGTTTTCTGAACTAAAGCGAGACTCACGGTACGAACCGGGCTACGAGCAGTACTTC. Residues: CASSFEFSELKRDSRYEPGYEQYF.

This clone was picked up one time. The chain joins TRBV9 to TRBJ2-7; TRBD2 matches 12 bases. V dropped 4 bases and J dropped 5; count of bases not matched to a gene: 7. Germline-derived CDR1 and CDR2 are SGDLS and YYNGEE. This CDR3 contains 15 residues. The CDR3 here is CASSSRTSGIHEQYF. For the CDR3, the DNA is TGTGCCAGCAGCAGCCGGACTAGCGGGATCCACGAGCAGTACTTC.

J is TRBJ2-3 and V is TRBV7-2, with D perhaps matching TRBD1 (5 bases). The germline gives CDR1 SGHTA, CDR2 FQGNSA. Trimming took off 5 bases at V and 1 base at J, with 13 bases between the two ends. The CDR3 contains 15 residues. The CDR3 sequence is CASSQSTARTDTQYF. CDR3 nucleotide sequence: TGTGCCAGCAGCCAGTCGACAGCCCGCACAGATACGCAGTATTTT.

This chain connects TRBV19 to TRBJ2-1, with 14 bases that match TRBD2. Germline V gene lookup returns CDR1 LNHDA and CDR2 SQIVND (reference sequence). Trimming took 5 bases from V and 6 from J; bases not matched to a gene: 6. CDR3 length: 16 residues. As DNA, the CDR3 is TGTGCCAGTAGTGTTCAGACTAGCGGGAGGGCCAATGAGCAGTTCTTC. This gives the protein CASSVQTSGRANEQFF. The full variable domain, completed using reference TRBV19 and TRBJ2-1, is DGGITQSPKYLFRKEGQNVTLSCEQNLNHDAMYWYRQDPGQGLRLIYYSQIVNDFQKGDIAEGYSVSREKKESFPLTVTSAQKNPTAFYLCASSVQTSGRANEQFFGPGTRLTVL.

This clone was recorded once. The chain carries TRBV29-1 and TRBJ2-7, with D perhaps matching TRBD2 (5 bases). Trimming left V 0 bases short and J 4 bases short, with 13 bases between. From germline, CDR1 is SQVTM and CDR2 ANQGSEA. This CDR3 contains 14 residues. The CDR3 DNA reads TGCAGCGTTGAAGATTCAGGAACGGGGTACGAGCAGTACTTC. It yields the protein CSVEDSGTGYEQYF.